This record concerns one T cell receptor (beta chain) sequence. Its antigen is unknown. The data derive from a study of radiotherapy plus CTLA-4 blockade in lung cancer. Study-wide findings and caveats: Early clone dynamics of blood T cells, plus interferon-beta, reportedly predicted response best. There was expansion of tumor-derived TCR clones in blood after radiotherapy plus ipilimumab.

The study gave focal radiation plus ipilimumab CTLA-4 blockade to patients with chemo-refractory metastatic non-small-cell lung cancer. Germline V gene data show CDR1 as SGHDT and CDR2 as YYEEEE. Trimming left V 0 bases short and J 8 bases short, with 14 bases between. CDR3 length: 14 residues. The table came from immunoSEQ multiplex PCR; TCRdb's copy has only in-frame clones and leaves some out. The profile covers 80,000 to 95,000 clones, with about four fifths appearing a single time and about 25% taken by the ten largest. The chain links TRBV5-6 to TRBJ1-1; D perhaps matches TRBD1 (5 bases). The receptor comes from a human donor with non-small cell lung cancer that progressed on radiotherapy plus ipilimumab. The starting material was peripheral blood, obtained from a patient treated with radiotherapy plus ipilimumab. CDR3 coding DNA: TGTGCCAGCAGCTTGGTAACCCCAGGGAGAGAAGCTTTCTTT. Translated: CASSLVTPGREAFF.